The present T cell receptor (beta chain) was sequenced within a study of cytomegalovirus exposure and HLA in healthy donors. General study results and limits: In a later analysis, specific HLA alleles were associated with approximately 17,000 TCR beta sequences at a 0.05 false discovery rate. Presence/absence analyses treated sequencing depth as roughly uniform across donors.

Germline V CDR1 and CDR2: SGHAT, FQNNGV. This CDR3 has 14 residues. Unmatched junction bases numbered 4, after V lost 0 bases and J lost 7 bases. Use of 60 Vbeta and 13 Jbeta primers characterized the PCR. The protocol was immunoSEQ multiplex PCR, while the TCRdb copy is restricted to in-frame clones and leaves out a portion. The data show 95,000 to 150,000 clones, over 70% seen once. For this clone: Its target is not known.

Sequencing was carried out using PBMCs. The sequence was obtained from a female donor in good health and CMV-seronegative. This chain links TRBV11-2 with TRBJ1-2; 8 positions match TRBD1. The CDR3 region is CASSLDAGGTGYTF. The CDR3 bases are TGTGCCAGCAGCTTAGACGCAGGGGGCACTGGCTACACCTTC.